Listed below are T cell receptor beta chains from one sample, sequenced in a study of shared clonotypes between healthy human individuals. The method was immunoSEQ multiplex PCR; TCRdb's version includes in-frame clones alone and lacks a portion of them. The data hold about half a million clones, with around 79% observed a single time. The sequenced sample consisted of PBMCs. The receptors stem from a woman in her forties in good health. Some clones in this sample may be carry-over from other donors' samples. Each CDR3 is given with its conserved first and last residue.

v_gene	j_gene	CDR3aa
TRBV19	TRBJ2-3	CASSRQGSTDTQYF
TRBV7-9	TRBJ2-5	CASSLKGGRDEETQYF
TRBV18	TRBJ2-7	CASSPAQGKSYEQYF
TRBV19	TRBJ1-4	CASSISPDVNEKLFF
TRBV5-6	TRBJ1-2	CASSLTNYGYTF
TRBV12-5	TRBJ2-1	CASGPLVGNEQFF
TRBV11-2	TRBJ2-7	CASSLVEGLRTEQYF
TRBV5-6	TRBJ2-1	CASSSATSGMYNEQFF
TRBV6-1	TRBJ2-7	CASSPGTTPYEQYF
TRBV6-1	TRBJ2-2	CASNRLGGTGDHHF
TRBV7-2	TRBJ1-5	CASSLVSGNQPQHF
TRBV15	TRBJ2-5	CATSRVSGTGGETQYF
TRBV27	TRBJ2-2	CASNLRGPRTGELFF
TRBV5-4	TRBJ2-1	CASSSLTSGMVNEQFF
TRBV7-3	TRBJ2-3	CASSLNGAGVSTDTQYF
TRBV11-1	TRBJ2-1	CASSLARGGGSYNEQFF
TRBV7-9	TRBJ2-1	CASSFPGVEQFF
TRBV9	TRBJ2-1	CASSVEGLAGVGQFF
TRBV27	TRBJ2-7	CASSPTGYEQYF
TRBV7-6	TRBJ2-7	CASSRDRGALRFHYEQYF
TRBV18	NA	CASSEGVPYEQYF
TRBV28	TRBJ1-6	CASSSTTGNNSPLHF
TRBV27	TRBJ2-7	CASSSSGRGSYEQYF
TRBV11-2	TRBJ1-2	CASSPLQEVGYTF
TRBV5-1	TRBJ2-2	CASSLRVQGVDTGELFF
TRBV13	TRBJ2-7	CASSLLGSSYEQYF
TRBV10-3	TRBJ1-1	CAISEDRAYSEAFF
TRBV5-1	TRBJ2-2	CASSLGQGSGTGELFF
TRBV7-9	TRBJ2-1	CASSLWLAGRSSYNEQFF
TRBV5-6	TRBJ2-5	CASSKRGGETQYF
TRBV9	TRBJ1-1	CASSVVGAPEAFF
TRBV19	TRBJ2-7	CASSMGSGGTYEQYF
TRBV10-3	TRBJ1-2	CAISDIGQGSGGYTF
TRBV18	TRBJ1-5	CASSPRGPGRASNQPQHF
TRBV7-2	TRBJ2-2	CASRRTANTGELFF
TRBV6-5	TRBJ1-1	CASRTSNTEAFF
TRBV28	TRBJ2-1	CASSGGGGGTYNEQFF
TRBV2	TRBJ2-5	CASSEITSGEETQYF
TRBV5-4	TRBJ2-2	CASSLTRLAGVGTGELFF
TRBV29-1	TRBJ1-2	CSVEGGQLLLGGGYTF
TRBV11-3	TRBJ1-4	CASTHSTGVFNEKLFF
TRBV7-6	TRBJ1-4	CASSSRRGRGRATNEKLFF
TRBV28	TRBJ2-7	CASKAPRETDEQYF
TRBV18	TRBJ1-4	CASSRQGAGTNEKLFF
TRBV5-1	TRBJ2-5	CASFEGSGSRETQYF
TRBV5-1	TRBJ1-1	CASSTTGTANTEAFF
TRBV30	TRBJ1-5	CAWSGRGNQPQHF